Below are 24 T cell receptor beta chains sequenced from a single sample in a study of blood T cell repertoires in COVID-19. The repertoire was sequenced with immunoSEQ multiplex PCR; TCRdb's copy has only in-frame clones and lacks some. Among under 200,000 clones listed, roughly 84% were seen once. The sample taken for sequencing was PBMCs or T cells enriched from blood (not recorded which). The origin of the receptors is a man aged 55-75 years who had recovered from COVID-19.

This sequence joins TRBV28 and TRBJ1-6; no definite D call. V lost 5 bases and J lost 8, with 16 bases in between. This CDR3 has 15 amino acids. Germline CDR1 MDHEN, CDR2 SYDVKM. The CDR3 reads CASSPRGEGDSPLHF. The CDR3 nucleotides are TGTGCCAGCAGTCCCCGCGGGGAAGGTGATTCACCCCTCCACTTT.

The chain uses TRBV6-5 and TRBJ2-7, with TRBD1 as a possible D gene (5 bases). V dropped 5 bases and J dropped 3 bases, with 17 bases sitting between them. The CDR3 has 15 amino acids. In germline, CDR1 is MNHEY, CDR2 SVGAGI. This chain's CDR3 is CASSHRQPAHYEQYF. The DNA of the CDR3 is TGTGCCAGCAGTCACCGACAGCCCGCTCACTACGAGCAGTACTTC.

V is TRBV2 and J is TRBJ2-1; tentative D call: TRBD1 (5 bases). This CDR3 is 13 amino acids long. Germline CDR1 is SNHLY and CDR2 is FYNNEI. The V gene lost 8 bases and the J gene lost 7 bases, with 15 bases spanning the gap. In DNA form, the CDR3 reads TGTGCCAGCCTCCCACAGGATGTAAATGAGCAGTTCTTC. Translated, it gives CASLPQDVNEQFF.

In regard to this clone: This sample also contains other DNA sequences that code for the same CDR3. The chain couples TRBV28 to TRBJ2-5; weak D call: TRBD2 (5 bases). The V and J ends lost 2 bases and 5 bases respectively, with 12 bases between them. CDR1 MDHEN and CDR2 SYDVKM come from the germline V gene. CDR3 length: 14 amino acids. Here the CDR3 reads CASSLISGQETQYF. The CDR3 region has the DNA TGTGCCAGCAGTTTAATCAGCGGTCAGGAGACCCAGTACTTC.

The rearrangement joins TRBV27 to TRBJ1-5, with 10 bases lining up with TRBD1. CDR3 length equals 15 residues. The trim removed 6 bases at V and 3 bases at J, leaving 5 bases unmatched. Looked up from germline, CDR1 is MNHEY and CDR2 is SMNVEV (reference sequence). In DNA, the CDR3 is TGTGCCAGCAGCCAAGACAGGGGGCACAATCAGCCCCAGCATTTT. Its translation is CASSQDRGHNQPQHF.

This chain links TRBV11-2 with TRBJ1-5, with TRBD1 identical over 9 bases. V was clipped by 5 bases and J by 2 bases; unmatched bases: 7. Germline CDR1 is SGHAT and CDR2 is FQNNGV. The CDR3 is 16 residues long. The CDR3 protein is CASSHQGQGGNQPQHF. The CDR3 bases are TGTGCCAGCAGCCACCAGGGACAGGGTGGCAATCAGCCCCAGCATTTT.

In its sample, this clone was seen once. The chain recombines TRBV7-2 with TRBJ2-5; the match to TRBD2 covers 8 bases. CDR3 length: 16 amino acids. Germline lookup yields CDR1 SGHTA and CDR2 FQGNSA. V lost 5 bases, J lost 2 bases, and 10 bases stayed unmatched. The CDR3 region has the DNA TGTGCCAGCAGCCCGGCTCCGTCGGGAGGGCAAGAGACCCAGTACTTC. Translating it yields CASSPAPSGGQETQYF.

The chain joins TRBV28 to TRBJ1-2; TRBD1 is a possible D gene (5 bases). Deletions cut 5 bases from V and 4 bases from J, with 14 bases between. The CDR3 runs to 14 residues. Germline CDR1 is MDHEN and CDR2 is SYDVKM. Here the CDR3 reads CASSTGLGVYGYTF. The CDR3 DNA reads TGTGCCAGCAGTACAGGACTAGGAGTCTATGGCTACACCTTC.

The V and J genes are TRBV5-5 and TRBJ1-3; D ambiguous. Trimming pared 0 bases from V and 0 bases from J, leaving 4 bases between. Germline CDR1 and CDR2: SGHKS and YYEKEE (reference sequence). This CDR3 is built from 14 residues. The CDR3 sequence: CASSLDSSGNTIYF. The CDR3 DNA is TGTGCCAGCAGCTTGGACAGCTCTGGAAACACCATATATTTT.

This chain links TRBV20-1 with TRBJ2-1; the D gene is possibly TRBD2 (6 bases). Per germline, CDR1 DFQATT and CDR2 SNEGSKA (reference sequence). V lost 3 bases and J 0 bases, leaving 9 bases between the germline ends. This CDR3 comprises 14 residues. The DNA of the CDR3 is TGCAGTGCTAGTCCGCGGGGCTCCTACAATGAGCAGTTCTTC. Translation: CSASPRGSYNEQFF.

The V and J genes are TRBV7-2 and TRBJ1-6; possible D gene TRBD1, 5 bases. Trimming cost V 3 bases and J 6 bases, with 9 bases left between them. Per germline, CDR1 SGHTA and CDR2 FQGNSA. This CDR3 contains 14 residues. In DNA form, the CDR3 reads TGTGCCAGCAGCTTGGGGCAGGTTAATTCACCCCTCCACTTT. This gives the protein CASSLGQVNSPLHF.

The chain uses TRBV18 and TRBJ1-2; D gene uncertain. Germline values: CDR1 KGHSH, CDR2 LQKENI. Trimming took 1 base from V and 8 from J, leaving 14 bases between them. This CDR3 comprises 14 residues. The CDR3 sequence is CASSPLSGGEGYTF. CDR3 bases: TGTGCCAGCTCACCACTGTCGGGAGGTGAAGGCTACACCTTC.

The genes are TRBV2 and TRBJ1-6; D remains ambiguous. Germline loops: CDR1 SNHLY, CDR2 FYNNEI. With 10 bases removed from V and 6 bases from J, the gap between germline ends came to 13 bases. The length of the CDR3 is 13 residues. CDR3 DNA sequence: TGTGCCACAGCGCGGATTGCTAATTCACCCCTCCACTTT. It encodes CATARIANSPLHF.

This clone appeared once. The V gene is TRBV18, the J gene TRBJ1-1; 7 positions agree with TRBD1. Trimming cost V 5 bases and J 1 base; bases outside gene matches: 13. Germline lookup yields CDR1 KGHSH and CDR2 LQKENI. The CDR3 covers 17 residues. As DNA, the CDR3 is TGTGCCAGCTCAACAAAGATTAACCAGGGGGGGAACACTGAAGCTTTCTTT. Translation: CASSTKINQGGNTEAFF.

The chain has TRBV27 and TRBJ2-5, with D perhaps matching TRBD1 (5 bases). The CDR3 contains 14 residues. The germline V gene encodes CDR1 MNHEY and CDR2 SMNVEV (reference sequence). Trimming took off 6 bases at V and 0 bases at J, with 11 bases between the two ends. In DNA, the CDR3 is TGTGCCAGCAGCTCCACAGGATACCAAGAGACCCAGTACTTC. Amino acid sequence: CASSSTGYQETQYF.

Written as DNA, the CDR3 is TGTGCCAGCAGTGAAGCGCCGATTACCGGCCTCGGGACTAGCGGGAGGATCGGGGAGCTGTTTTTT. Translation: CASSEAPITGLGTSGRIGELFF. The chain recombines TRBV2 with TRBJ2-2; 15 positions agree with TRBD2. CDR1 and CDR2 (germline): SNHLY, FYNNEI. Trimming cost V 0 bases and J 7 bases; bases outside gene matches: 18. CDR3 size: 22 residues.

The genes are TRBV7-6 and TRBJ2-3; 10 bases fit TRBD2. The CDR3 is 16 residues long. Trimming removed 5 bases from V and 2 bases from J; junction bases left unmatched: 7. The germline gives CDR1 SGHVS, CDR2 FNYEAQ. The CDR3 coding sequence is TGTGCCAGCAGCCCCACTAGCGGGGCGATCACAGATACGCAGTATTTT. This encodes CASSPTSGAITDTQYF.

V and J are TRBV15 and TRBJ1-5; no reliable D call. Trimming cost V 2 bases and J 3 bases, with 5 bases left between them. Germline values: CDR1 LNHNV, CDR2 YYDKDF (reference sequence). CDR3 length: 13 amino acids. The CDR3 spells CATSRQYNQPQHF. CDR3 coding DNA: TGTGCCACCAGCAGACAGTACAATCAGCCCCAGCATTTT.

The V call is TRBV18, the J call TRBJ2-3; unclear D gene. CDR1 and CDR2 (germline): KGHSH, LQKENI. This CDR3 is built from 12 residues. V was cut by 2 bases and J by 4 bases, with 4 bases left in between. In nucleotides, the CDR3 is TGTGCCAGCTCACCATCGGCAGATACGCAGTATTTT. Translating it yields CASSPSADTQYF. The whole variable domain, remainder taken from reference TRBV18 and TRBJ2-3, is NAGVMQNPRHLVRRRGQEARLRCSPMKGHSHVYWYRQLPEEGLKFMVYLQKENIIDESGMPKERFSAEFPKEGPSILRIQQVVRGDSAAYFCASSPSADTQYFGPGTRLTVL.

This clone showed up just a few times. The V call is TRBV15, the J call TRBJ2-7; 9 bases align to TRBD1. The CDR3 has 15 amino acids. V was pared by 2 bases and J by 2 bases, with 4 bases of the junction left unmatched. Germline values: CDR1 LNHNV, CDR2 YYDKDF (reference sequence). CDR3 amino acids: CATSRQDRGPYEQYF. The CDR3 bases are TGTGCCACCAGCAGACAGGACAGGGGACCCTACGAGCAGTACTTC.

This rearrangement joins TRBV7-3 to TRBJ2-5; 7 bases map to TRBD1. With V trimmed by 5 bases and J by 2 bases, 5 bases remained unmatched. The CDR3 sequence is 14 residues long. Germline CDR1 and CDR2: SGHTA and FQGTGA. DNA of the CDR3: TGTGCCAGCAGCCCCCGACAGGGACAAGAGACCCAGTACTTC. The encoded protein is CASSPRQGQETQYF.

This rearrangement joins TRBV9 to TRBJ2-3; 12 nucleotides match TRBD2. The CDR3 contains 16 residues. J lost 0 bases, V lost 7 bases, and 6 bases had no gene match. Germline V gene sequence: CDR1 SGDLS, CDR2 YYNGEE. CDR3 amino acids: CASSGTSGFSTDTQYF. The CDR3 DNA reads TGTGCCAGCTCCGGGACTAGCGGGTTTAGCACAGATACGCAGTATTTT.

This chain joins TRBV25-1 and TRBJ2-7; D unclear. The CDR3 is 14 amino acids. Trimming cost V 6 bases and J 3 bases, with 15 bases left between them. Germline CDR1 reads MGHDK; CDR2 reads SYGVNS. This CDR3 is CASSALLTSYEQYF. CDR3 nucleotide sequence: TGTGCCAGCAGCGCCCTACTTACGAGCTACGAGCAGTACTTC.

The sample holds one count of this clone. V gene TRBV7-2 combines with J gene TRBJ2-3, with TRBD2 identical over 10 bases. Per the germline V gene, CDR1 is SGHTA and CDR2 is FQGNSA. With V trimmed by 1 base and J by 5 bases, 3 bases remained unmatched. CDR3 length equals 15 residues. CDR3 nucleotide sequence: TGTGCCAGCAGCTTAGGGACTAGCGGTAGAGATACGCAGTATTTT. Protein sequence: CASSLGTSGRDTQYF.